A selection of T cell receptor beta chains follows, all from one sample in a study of early T cells in non-severe SARS-CoV-2 infection. From the 5' RACE reads, TCRdb called clonotypes with MiXCR, one entry per CDR3 protein. In the table there are 69,000 or so distinct CDR3 sequences, approximately 9.5% of which are singletons. The material sequenced was whole blood. These TCRs come from an adult who was a healthcare worker with PCR-confirmed SARS-CoV-2 infection or an uninfected control (not recorded which). Both conserved end residues are part of each CDR3. Fields, in order: J gene, V gene, clone size, D gene, CDR3 protein, CDR3 DNA. The D gene is left open where the match is weak. Rows may omit the clone size; those that give it use once, few, many or a size class.

TRBJ1-5 | TRBV19 | many | - | CASRVGQFNQPQHF | TGTGCCAGTAGGGTTGGACAGTTCAATCAGCCCCAGCATTTT
TRBJ1-1 | TRBV6-6 | - | - | CASSQGYNNEAFF | TGTGCCAGCAGCCAAGGGTATAACAATGAAGCTTTCTTT
TRBJ1-1 | TRBV25-1 | few | TRBD1 | CASSETRVDREEAFF | TGTGCCAGCAGTGAAACGCGGGTGGACAGGGAAGAAGCTTTCTTT
TRBJ2-7 | TRBV3-1 | - | TRBD2 | CASSQGPPGLAGINF | TGTGCCAGCAGCCAAGGCCCTCCAGGACTAGCGGGGATCAACTTC
TRBJ1-2 | TRBV10-3 | many | - | CAISVGYGYTF | TGTGCCATCAGTGTAGGCTATGGCTACACCTTC
TRBJ2-2 | TRBV20-1 | - | - | CSASVWNTGELFF | TGCAGTGCTAGTGTCTGGAACACCGGGGAGCTGTTTTTT
TRBJ2-2 | TRBV6-6 | many | - | CASSYGVPTNTGELFF | TGTGCCAGCAGTTACGGTGTACCTACGAACACCGGGGAGCTGTTTTTT
TRBJ1-6 | TRBV4-2 | few | - | CASSQETYNSPLHF | TGTGCCAGCAGCCAAGAAACGTATAATTCACCCCTCCACTTT
TRBJ2-1 | TRBV29-1 | many | TRBD2 | CSVPTTSGVYNEQFF | TGCAGCGTTCCTACGACTAGCGGGGTCTACAATGAGCAGTTCTTC
TRBJ1-1 | TRBV7-3 | many | - | CASSPQGFGDTEAFF | TGTGCCAGCAGCCCCCAGGGGTTTGGAGACACTGAAGCTTTCTTT
TRBJ2-3 | TRBV11-2 | many | TRBD2 | CASSSLAGGSTDTQYF | TGTGCCAGCAGCTCCCTAGCGGGAGGGAGCACAGATACGCAGTATTTT
TRBJ2-5 | TRBV7-2 | - | - | CASSSWTVETQYF | TGTGCCAGCAGCTCCTGGACCGTGGAGACCCAGTACTTC
TRBJ2-5 | TRBV6-2/TRBV6-3 | - | - | CASSRKFQETQYF | TGTGCCAGCAGCAGGAAATTCCAAGAGACCCAGTACTTC
TRBJ1-5 | TRBV6-5 | many | - | CASSSNRADQPQHF | TGTGCCAGCAGTTCCAACAGGGCAGATCAGCCCCAGCATTTT
TRBJ1-5 | TRBV6-2/TRBV6-3 | many | TRBD1 | CASSYTWTGLDQPQHF | TGTGCCAGCAGTTACACCTGGACAGGGCTTGATCAGCCCCAGCATTTT
TRBJ2-3 | TRBV5-1 | - | - | CASSLEDRETDTQYF | TGCGCCAGCAGCCTAGAGGACCGAGAAACAGATACGCAGTATTTT
TRBJ2-2 | TRBV10-3 | few | - | CAISEAGNTGELFF | TGTGCCATCAGTGAAGCGGGGAACACCGGGGAGCTGTTTTTT
TRBJ2-7 | TRBV27 | many | TRBD2 | CASSLSASGGNEQYF | TGTGCCAGCAGTTTATCGGCTAGCGGGGGGAACGAGCAGTACTTC
TRBJ1-1 | TRBV20-1 | - | - | CSATPQRAEAFF | TGCAGTGCTACCCCCCAACGGGCTGAAGCTTTCTTT
TRBJ2-7 | TRBV20-1 | - | - | CSARRGGTYEQYF | TGCAGTGCTAGACGGGGCGGCACCTACGAGCAGTACTTC